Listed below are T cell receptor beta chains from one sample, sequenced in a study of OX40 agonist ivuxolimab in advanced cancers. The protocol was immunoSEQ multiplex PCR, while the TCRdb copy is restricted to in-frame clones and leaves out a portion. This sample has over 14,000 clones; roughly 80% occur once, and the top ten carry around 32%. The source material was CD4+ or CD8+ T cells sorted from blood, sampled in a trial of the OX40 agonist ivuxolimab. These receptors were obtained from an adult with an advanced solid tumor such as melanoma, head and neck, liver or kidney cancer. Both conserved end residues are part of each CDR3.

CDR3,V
CSVDSGTSGAYEQYF,TRBV29-1
CASSPAGANEQFF,TRBV6-5
CASSLSGNPYNEQFF,TRBV28
CASSGVGEVTQYF,TRBV19
CASINYGLHTYEQYF,TRBV21-1
CASSYSTDREETQYF,TRBV6-5
CASSVSGTTEAFF,TRBV9
CASSRGSYEQYF,TRBV10-1
CASSLNQPQHF,TRBV5-1
CASSLLAGYNEQFF,TRBV28
CASSGPSGTVTSYNEQFF,TRBV9
CASSLKPTVSLANYGYTF,TRBV7-8
CASSHGSANYGYTF,TRBV11-2
CASSLFRLAGGYNEQFF,TRBV7-6